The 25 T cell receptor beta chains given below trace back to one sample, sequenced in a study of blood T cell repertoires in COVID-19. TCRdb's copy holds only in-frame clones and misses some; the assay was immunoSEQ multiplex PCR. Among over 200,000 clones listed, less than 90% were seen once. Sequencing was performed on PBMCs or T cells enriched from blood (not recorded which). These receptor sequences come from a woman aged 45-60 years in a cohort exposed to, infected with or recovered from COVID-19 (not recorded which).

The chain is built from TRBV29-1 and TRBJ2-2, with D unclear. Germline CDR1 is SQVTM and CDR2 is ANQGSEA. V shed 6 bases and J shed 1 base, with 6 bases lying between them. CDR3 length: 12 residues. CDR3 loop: CSVLLNTGELFF. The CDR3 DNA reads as TGCAGCGTCCTTTTGAACACCGGGGAGCTGTTTTTT.

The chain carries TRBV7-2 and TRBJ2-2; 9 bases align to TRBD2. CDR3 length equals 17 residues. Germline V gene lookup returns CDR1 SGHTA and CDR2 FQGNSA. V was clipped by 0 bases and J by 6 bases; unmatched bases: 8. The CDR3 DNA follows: TGTGCCAGCAGCTTAGCCGGCGGGGGGGCCGTCTCCGGGGAGCTGTTTTTT. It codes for CASSLAGGGAVSGELFF.

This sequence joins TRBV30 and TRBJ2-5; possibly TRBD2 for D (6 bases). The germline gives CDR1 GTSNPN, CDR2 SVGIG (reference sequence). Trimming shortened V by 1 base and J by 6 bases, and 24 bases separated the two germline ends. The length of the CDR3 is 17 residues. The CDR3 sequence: CAWSDGLGPAGSQTQYF. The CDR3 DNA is TGTGCCTGGAGTGACGGACTGGGACCGGCGGGGTCCCAGACCCAGTACTTC.

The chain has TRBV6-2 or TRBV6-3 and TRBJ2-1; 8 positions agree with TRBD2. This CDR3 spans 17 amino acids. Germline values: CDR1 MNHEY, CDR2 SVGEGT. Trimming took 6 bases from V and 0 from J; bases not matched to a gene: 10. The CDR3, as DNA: TGTGCCAGCAGCCCTCGGGGGGGCTGGAGCTCCTACAATGAGCAGTTCTTC. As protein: CASSPRGGWSSYNEQFF.

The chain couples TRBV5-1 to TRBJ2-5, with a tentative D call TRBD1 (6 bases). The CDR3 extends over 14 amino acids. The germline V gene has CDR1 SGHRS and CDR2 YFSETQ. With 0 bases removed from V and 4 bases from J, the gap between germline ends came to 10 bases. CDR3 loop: CASSLGGRGETQYF. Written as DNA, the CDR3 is TGCGCCAGCAGCTTGGGGGGCAGGGGAGAGACCCAGTACTTC.

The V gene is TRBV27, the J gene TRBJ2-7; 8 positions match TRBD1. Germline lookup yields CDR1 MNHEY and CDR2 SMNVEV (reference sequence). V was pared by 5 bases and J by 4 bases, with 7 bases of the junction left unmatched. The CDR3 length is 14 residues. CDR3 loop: CASSLGQGPYEQYF. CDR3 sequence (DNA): TGTGCCAGCAGTCTAGGACAGGGCCCGTACGAGCAGTACTTC.

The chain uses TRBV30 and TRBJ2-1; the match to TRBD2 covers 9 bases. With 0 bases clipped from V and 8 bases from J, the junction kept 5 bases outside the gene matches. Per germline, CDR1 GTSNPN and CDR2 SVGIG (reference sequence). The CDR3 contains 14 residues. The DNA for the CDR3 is TGTGCCTGGAGTGTGGGCGGGGGGGGAGATGAGCAGTTCTTC. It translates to CAWSVGGGGDEQFF.

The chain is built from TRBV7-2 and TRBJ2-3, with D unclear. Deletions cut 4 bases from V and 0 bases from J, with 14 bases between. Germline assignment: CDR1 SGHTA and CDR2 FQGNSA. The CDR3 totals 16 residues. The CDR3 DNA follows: TGTGCCAGCAGCTCAGAGACGGAGACTAGCACAGATACGCAGTATTTT. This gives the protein CASSSETETSTDTQYF.

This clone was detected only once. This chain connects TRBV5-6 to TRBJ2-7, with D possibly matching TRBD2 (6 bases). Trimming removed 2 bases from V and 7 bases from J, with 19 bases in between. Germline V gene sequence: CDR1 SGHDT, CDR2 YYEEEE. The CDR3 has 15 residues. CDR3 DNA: TGTGCCAGCAGCTTCGATGGGAGACTAGGGGCTGAGCAGTACTTC. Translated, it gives CASSFDGRLGAEQYF. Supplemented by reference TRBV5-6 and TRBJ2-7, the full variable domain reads DAGVTQSPTHLIKTRGQQVTLRCSPKSGHDTVSWYQQALGQGPQFIFQYYEEEERQRGNFPDRFSGHQFPNYSSELNVNALLLGDSALYLCASSFDGRLGAEQYFGPGTRLTVT.

CDR3 sequence reads: CASSRTATGVSSGYTF. The CDR3 nucleotides are TGCGCCAGCAGCCGCACCGCGACAGGGGTTTCCTCTGGCTACACCTTC. V and J are TRBV4-3 and TRBJ1-2; the match to TRBD1 covers 8 bases. The CDR3 runs to 16 residues. V shed 4 bases and J 7 bases; nucleotides not matched to a gene: 14. Germline lookup yields CDR1 LGHNA and CDR2 YSLEER.

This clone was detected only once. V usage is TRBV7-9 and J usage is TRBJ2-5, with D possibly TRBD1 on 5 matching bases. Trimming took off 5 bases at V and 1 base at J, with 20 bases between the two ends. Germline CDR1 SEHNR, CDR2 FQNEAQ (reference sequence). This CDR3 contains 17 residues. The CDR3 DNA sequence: TGTGCCAGCAGCCACTTGGGAAGGGGCCCGTTCCAAGAGACCCAGTACTTC. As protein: CASSHLGRGPFQETQYF.

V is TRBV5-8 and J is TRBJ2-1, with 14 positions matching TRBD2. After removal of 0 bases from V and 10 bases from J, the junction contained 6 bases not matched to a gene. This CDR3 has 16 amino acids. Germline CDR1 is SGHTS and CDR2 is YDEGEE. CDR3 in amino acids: CASSLAGTSGGGEQFF. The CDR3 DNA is TGTGCCAGCAGCTTGGCCGGGACTAGCGGGGGAGGGGAGCAGTTCTTC.

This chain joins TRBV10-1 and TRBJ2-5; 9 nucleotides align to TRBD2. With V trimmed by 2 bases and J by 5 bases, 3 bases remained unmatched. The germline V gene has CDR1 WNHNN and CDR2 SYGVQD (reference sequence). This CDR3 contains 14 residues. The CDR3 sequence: CASSEASGAETQYF. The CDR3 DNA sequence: TGCGCCAGCAGTGAGGCTAGCGGGGCGGAGACCCAGTACTTC.

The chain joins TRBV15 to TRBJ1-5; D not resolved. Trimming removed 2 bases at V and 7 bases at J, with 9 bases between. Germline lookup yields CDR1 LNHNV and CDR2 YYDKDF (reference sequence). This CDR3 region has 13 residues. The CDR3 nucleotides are TGTGCCACCAGCAGACTAGCGGACCAGCCCCAGCATTTT. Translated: CATSRLADQPQHF.

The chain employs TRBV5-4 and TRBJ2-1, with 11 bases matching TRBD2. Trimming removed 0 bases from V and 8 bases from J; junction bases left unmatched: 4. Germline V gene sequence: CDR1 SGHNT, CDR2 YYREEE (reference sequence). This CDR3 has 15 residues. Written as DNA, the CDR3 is TGTGCCAGCAGCTTGGCTAGCGGGGGGCCCTATGAGCAGTTCTTC. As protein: CASSLASGGPYEQFF.

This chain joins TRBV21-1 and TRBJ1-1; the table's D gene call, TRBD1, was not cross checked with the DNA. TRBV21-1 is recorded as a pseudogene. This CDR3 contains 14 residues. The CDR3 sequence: CASSEMTGAAEAFF. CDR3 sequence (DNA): TGTGCCAGCAGCGAAATGACAGGGGCGGCTGAAGCTTTCTTT.

CDR3 DNA: TGTGCCAGCAGCTTCGGACAGGCCACTGAAGCTTTCTTT. Residues: CASSFGQATEAFF. The V gene is TRBV5-6, the J gene TRBJ1-1; 7 bases fit TRBD1. The CDR3 is 13 residues long. The junction had 2 bases not matched to a gene; V was cut back by 2 bases and J by 4 bases. Per the germline V gene, CDR1 is SGHDT and CDR2 is YYEEEE.

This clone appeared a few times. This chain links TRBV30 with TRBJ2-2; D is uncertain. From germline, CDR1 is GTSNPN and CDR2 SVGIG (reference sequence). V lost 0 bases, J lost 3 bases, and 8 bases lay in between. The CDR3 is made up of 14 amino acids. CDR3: CAWSVRQDTGELFF. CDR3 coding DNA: TGTGCCTGGAGTGTCCGGCAGGACACCGGGGAGCTGTTTTTT.

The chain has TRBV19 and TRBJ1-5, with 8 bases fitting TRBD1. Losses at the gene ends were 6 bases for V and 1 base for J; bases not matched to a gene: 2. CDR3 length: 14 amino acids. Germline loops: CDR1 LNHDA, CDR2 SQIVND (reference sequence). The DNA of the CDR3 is TGTGCCAGTAGGCGACAGGGGAGCAATCAGCCCCAGCATTTT. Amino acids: CASRRQGSNQPQHF.

This CDR3 is CASSRAGGLEETQYF. The CDR3 DNA sequence: TGCGCCAGCAGCAGGGCGGGGGGGCTGGAAGAGACCCAGTACTTC. V usage is TRBV4-1 and J usage is TRBJ2-5, with 9 bases lining up with TRBD2. Trimming at V came to 5 bases and at J to 3 bases, leaving 7 bases not matched to a gene. The CDR3 runs 15 residues. Germline CDR1 and CDR2: MGHRA and YSYEKL.

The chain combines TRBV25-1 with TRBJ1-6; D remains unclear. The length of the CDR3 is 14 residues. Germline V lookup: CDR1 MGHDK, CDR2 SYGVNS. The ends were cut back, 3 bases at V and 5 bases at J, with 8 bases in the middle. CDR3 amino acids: CASSDWADNSPLHF. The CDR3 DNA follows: TGTGCCAGCAGTGACTGGGCAGATAATTCACCCCTCCACTTT.

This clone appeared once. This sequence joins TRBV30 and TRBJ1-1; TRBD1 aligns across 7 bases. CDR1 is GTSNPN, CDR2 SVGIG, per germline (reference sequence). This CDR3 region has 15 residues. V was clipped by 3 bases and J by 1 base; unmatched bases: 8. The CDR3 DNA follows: TGTGCCTGGAGGCAATTGACAGGGCCGAACACTGAAGCTTTCTTT. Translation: CAWRQLTGPNTEAFF.

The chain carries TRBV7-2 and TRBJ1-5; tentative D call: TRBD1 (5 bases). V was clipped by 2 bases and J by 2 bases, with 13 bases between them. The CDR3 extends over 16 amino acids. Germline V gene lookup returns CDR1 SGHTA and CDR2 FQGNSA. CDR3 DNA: TGTGCCAGCAGCTTATTTGGGGGGGTTGGCAATCAGCCCCAGCATTTT. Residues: CASSLFGGVGNQPQHF.

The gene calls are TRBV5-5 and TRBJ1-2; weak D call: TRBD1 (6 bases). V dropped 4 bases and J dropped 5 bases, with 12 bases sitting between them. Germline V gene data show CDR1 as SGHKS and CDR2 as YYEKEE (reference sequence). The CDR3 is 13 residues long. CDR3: CASSTEGEYGYTF. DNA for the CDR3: TGTGCCAGCAGCACCGAGGGGGAATATGGCTACACCTTC.

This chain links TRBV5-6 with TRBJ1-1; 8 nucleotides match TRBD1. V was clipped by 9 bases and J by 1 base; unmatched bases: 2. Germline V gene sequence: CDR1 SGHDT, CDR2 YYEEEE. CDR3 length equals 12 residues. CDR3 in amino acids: CATGQGNTEAFF. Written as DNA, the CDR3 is TGTGCCACAGGACAGGGGAACACTGAAGCTTTCTTT.